This TCR beta chain comes out of a study of blood T cell repertoires in COVID-19. Libraries were prepared by immunoSEQ multiplex PCR; TCRdb keeps only in-frame clonotypes and omits some of them. There are fewer than 300,000 clones in the sample; approximately 91% occur only once, and under 3% lies in the top ten. The clonotype originates from a woman between 40 and 55 years old with acute COVID-19. Sequenced sample: PBMCs or T cells enriched from blood (not recorded which).

This chain's CDR3 is CASSPRAALRDTQYF. CDR3 nucleotides: TGTGCCAGCAGCCCCCGAGCCGCCCTCAGGGATACCCAGTACTTC. The chain has TRBV7-2 and TRBJ2-5; D may be TRBD1 (5 bases). The CDR3 spans 15 residues. The germline gives CDR1 SGHTA, CDR2 FQGNSA. The V end lost 5 bases, the J end lost 8 bases, and 21 bases lay between the germline ends.